The 19 T cell receptor beta chains given below trace back to one sample, sequenced in a study of CD8+ T cells in alopecia areata. Extraction and reverse transcription of RNA yielded cDNA as the sequencing template. The table came from immunoSEQ multiplex PCR; TCRdb's copy has only in-frame clones and leaves some out. The data show under 200,000 clones, less than 70% seen once. This sample's treatment: oral pan-JAK inhibitor, 5-10 mg twice daily. The sequences come from CD4+ T cells sorted from blood, collected at week 4, from a patient treated with tofacitinib. The receptors were gathered from a human donor with alopecia areata.

The CDR3, as DNA: TGTGCCAGCAGCCCCGACAGGGCAACTGAAGCTTTCTTT. Protein: CASSPDRATEAFF. V is TRBV2 and J is TRBJ1-1; TRBD1 agrees at 7 bases. V lost 6 bases to trimming and J lost 5 bases; unmatched junction nucleotides: 6. Germline CDR1 SNHLY, CDR2 FYNNEI. The CDR3 has 13 residues.

The chain uses TRBV30 and TRBJ2-7; D is unclear. Trimming took off 2 bases at V and 3 bases at J, with 11 bases between the two ends. This CDR3 is 13 amino acids long. Germline V CDR1 and CDR2: GTSNPN, SVGIG (reference sequence). CDR3 DNA: TGTGCCTGGAGTCCGGGCCTTCTCTACGAGCAGTACTTC. Amino acids: CAWSPGLLYEQYF.

V gene TRBV23-1 combines with J gene TRBJ2-1, with 7 bases that match TRBD2. TRBV23-1 is reported as an ORF; its role is uncertain. J was trimmed by 8 bases and V by 0 bases; bases with no gene match: 1. The length of the CDR3 is 13 residues. The CDR3 DNA reads TGCGCCAGCAGTCAATCGCGGGGGTATGAGCAGTTCTTC. Translating it yields CASSQSRGYEQFF.

The CDR3 region is CASSVGGYSNQPQHF. DNA of the CDR3: TGTGCCAGCAGCGTAGGAGGTTATAGCAATCAGCCCCAGCATTTT. This chain connects TRBV9 to TRBJ1-5, with D hard to call. V was pared by 0 bases and J by 0 bases, with 7 bases between. Germline CDR1 reads SGDLS; CDR2 reads YYNGEE. CDR3 length: 15 residues. Filled out from reference TRBV9 and TRBJ1-5, the complete variable domain reads DSGVTQTPKHLITATGQRVTLRCSPRSGDLSVYWYQQSLDQGLQFLIQYYNGEERAKGNILERFSAQQFPDLHSELNLSSLELGDSALYFCASSVGGYSNQPQHFGDGTRLSIL.

The chain joins TRBV2 to TRBJ1-1; a possible D gene is TRBD1 (5 bases). CDR1 and CDR2 (germline): SNHLY, FYNNEI. CDR3 size: 15 residues. V lost 7 bases and J lost 0, with 15 bases in between. The DNA for the CDR3 is TGTGCCAGCACCCCGTGGAGGGGCGTGAACACTGAAGCTTTCTTT. Its protein is CASTPWRGVNTEAFF.

V gene TRBV12-5 combines with J gene TRBJ1-6; TRBD1 might be the D (5 bases). The V gene's germline CDR1 is LGHNT and CDR2 FRNRAP. V lost 7 bases to trimming and J lost 2 bases, with 12 bases between them. This CDR3 region has 15 residues. CDR3 region: CASATRDPYNSPLHF. CDR3 in DNA: TGTGCTAGTGCAACCAGGGACCCCTATAATTCACCCCTCCACTTT.

The chain is built from TRBV19 and TRBJ1-6; D is perhaps TRBD1 (6 bases). Trimming shortened V by 5 bases and J by 10 bases, and 12 bases separated the two germline ends. Germline CDR1 is LNHDA and CDR2 is SQIVND (reference sequence). The CDR3 loop spans 13 amino acids. The CDR3 reads CASSLYRDSPLHF. CDR3 in DNA: TGTGCCAGTAGTCTGTACAGGGACTCACCCCTCCACTTT.

V is TRBV12-5 and J is TRBJ1-1, with D possibly matching TRBD1 (5 bases). The V end was cut by 4 bases, the J end by 0 bases, with 6 bases between. The V gene's germline CDR1 is LGHNT and CDR2 FRNRAP. The CDR3 spans 13 residues. The CDR3, as DNA: TGTGCTAGTGGTTCGGGGCTGAACACTGAAGCTTTCTTT. The encoded protein is CASGSGLNTEAFF.

On this clone itself: The sample carries other DNA sequences with the same CDR3. The DNA for the CDR3 is TGTGCCTGGAGTCGACAGGTCTATGGCTACACCTTC. Protein: CAWSRQVYGYTF. The chain recombines TRBV30 with TRBJ1-2; perhaps TRBD1 as D (6 bases). The ends were cut back, 2 bases at V and 4 bases at J, with 8 bases in the middle. Germline loops: CDR1 GTSNPN, CDR2 SVGIG (reference sequence). CDR3 length: 12 amino acids.

The chain links TRBV27 to TRBJ2-2, with TRBD1 as a possible D gene (7 bases). The germline V gene has CDR1 MNHEY and CDR2 SMNVEV (reference sequence). V was cut by 11 bases and J by 5 bases, with 12 bases left in between. The CDR3 has 12 amino acids. Here the CDR3 DNA reads TGTGCCCTCAGGGGGGTTACCGGGGAGCTGTTTTTT. It codes for CALRGVTGELFF.

V usage is TRBV29-1 and J usage is TRBJ1-1; perhaps TRBD1 as D (6 bases). The CDR3 extends over 13 amino acids. The germline V gene encodes CDR1 SQVTM and CDR2 ANQGSEA. V dropped 7 bases and J dropped 1 base, with 13 bases sitting between them. This chain's CDR3 is CSAGGLANTEAFF. DNA for the CDR3: TGCAGCGCTGGGGGCCTGGCGAACACTGAAGCTTTCTTT.

The gene calls are TRBV2 and TRBJ2-5, with D perhaps matching TRBD1 (6 bases). The V and J ends lost 7 bases and 1 base respectively, with 7 bases between them. Germline CDR1 SNHLY, CDR2 FYNNEI. There are 12 residues in the CDR3. CDR3 nucleotides: TGTGCCAGCACAGGGGCCCAAGAGACCCAGTACTTC. This translates into CASTGAQETQYF.

The chain employs TRBV30 and TRBJ1-6; no definite D call. The CDR3 has 12 amino acids. Germline values: CDR1 GTSNPN, CDR2 SVGIG (reference sequence). Trimming took 2 bases from V and 9 from J, leaving 8 bases between them. CDR3 nucleotides: TGTGCCTGGAGTCGCGGCGGTTCACCCCTCCACTTT. It codes for CAWSRGGSPLHF. Variable domain in full (rest from reference TRBV30 and TRBJ1-6): SQTIHQWPATLVQPVGSPLSLECTVEGTSNPNLYWYRQAAGRGLQLLFYSVGIGQISSEVPQNLSASRPQDRQFILSSKKLLLSDSGFYLCAWSRGGSPLHFGNGTRLTVT.

The chain couples TRBV30 to TRBJ2-7; 9 nucleotides align to TRBD2. There are 12 residues in the CDR3. After removal of 5 bases from V and 7 bases from J, the junction contained 6 bases not matched to a gene. Germline CDR1 reads GTSNPN; CDR2 reads SVGIG (reference sequence). The CDR3 here is CAWGTSSREQYF. In nucleotides, the CDR3 is TGTGCCTGGGGGACTAGCTCCCGAGAGCAGTACTTC.

This clone was counted many times. The chain carries TRBV7-2 and TRBJ2-3; D is uncertain. The CDR3 spans 14 residues. Germline V lookup: CDR1 SGHTA, CDR2 FQGNSA. V lost 2 bases, J lost 0 bases, and 6 bases lay in between. In nucleotides, the CDR3 is TGTGCCAGCAGCTTAAATCCTAGCACAGATACGCAGTATTTT. It yields the protein CASSLNPSTDTQYF.

V gene TRBV30 combines with J gene TRBJ1-1, with 8 bases fitting TRBD1. The V and J ends lost 2 bases and 3 bases, in that order; junction bases with no gene match: 8. CDR3 length: 15 residues. From germline, CDR1 is GTSNPN and CDR2 SVGIG (reference sequence). CDR3 sequence (DNA): TGTGCCTGGAGTCCATGGACAGGGACGGACACTGAAGCTTTCTTT. Amino acid sequence: CAWSPWTGTDTEAFF.

This clone occurred once. The genes are TRBV9 and TRBJ1-5, with D tentatively TRBD1 (5 bases). V lost 1 base and J 5 bases, leaving 10 bases between the germline ends. This CDR3 has 14 amino acids. CDR1 and CDR2 (germline): SGDLS, YYNGEE. DNA of the CDR3: TGTGCCAGCAGCGTATCAGGGACGGATCAGCCCCAGCATTTT. As protein: CASSVSGTDQPQHF. Full variable domain (missing parts from reference TRBV9 and TRBJ1-5): DSGVTQTPKHLITATGQRVTLRCSPRSGDLSVYWYQQSLDQGLQFLIQYYNGEERAKGNILERFSAQQFPDLHSELNLSSLELGDSALYFCASSVSGTDQPQHFGDGTRLSIL.

This clone occurred once. V gene TRBV29-1 combines with J gene TRBJ2-7; D may be TRBD1 (6 bases). Germline lookup yields CDR1 SQVTM and CDR2 ANQGSEA. The CDR3 runs 15 residues. Trimming cost V 7 bases and J 2 bases, with 21 bases left between them. The CDR3 loop reads CSAGGGTGYPYEQYF. The CDR3 DNA reads TGCAGCGCAGGCGGAGGAACAGGGTATCCCTACGAGCAGTACTTC.

The chain recombines TRBV6-5 with TRBJ1-6; the D is unclear. CDR3 length equals 14 residues. V lost 6 bases, J lost 0 bases, and 6 bases lay in between. Per germline, CDR1 MNHEY and CDR2 SVGAGI. In nucleotides, the CDR3 is TGTGCCAGCAGGAAGAGCTCCTATAATTCACCCCTCCACTTT. Translating it yields CASRKSSYNSPLHF.